The source of this T cell receptor beta chain is a study of cytomegalovirus exposure and HLA in healthy donors. Comments on this clone: Antigen unknown.

Per germline, CDR1 SGDLS and CDR2 YYNGEE. The CDR3 covers 15 residues. V lost 4 bases to trimming and J lost 2 bases; unmatched junction nucleotides: 6. The PCR used 60 Vbeta and 13 Jbeta primers. The table came from immunoSEQ multiplex PCR; TCRdb's copy has only in-frame clones and leaves some out. This sample has hundreds of thousands of clones, with about 72% found just once. The study's findings and limits: Relative to the approximately 670-donor mean, N-insertions were reportedly fewer in an Asian-associated ancestry cluster in a later analysis. Immune exposure was documented only through CMV serostatus.

The rearrangement uses TRBV9 and TRBJ1-2; 9 bases line up with TRBD1. The TCR originated in a male donor in good health and CMV-seronegative. Sequencing was performed on PBMCs. DNA for the CDR3: TGTGCCAGCAGCCCCAGGGACAGGGAGAACTATGGCTACACCTTC. Protein: CASSPRDRENYGYTF.